The rows below give T cell receptor beta chains drawn from one sample of a study of shared clonotypes between healthy human individuals. Sequencing used immunoSEQ multiplex PCR; TCRdb keeps in-frame clones, though not all of them. The sample carries 450,000 to 700,000 clones, about 95% recorded once. Sequencing input: naive CD8+ T cells sorted from blood. These receptor sequences come from a woman aged 30 to 39 in good health. The CDR3 runs from the conserved cysteine through the conserved F or W. Fields, in order: D gene, V gene, J gene, clone size, CDR3 length, CDR3 DNA, CDR3 protein. The D gene is left open where the match is weak. Size is stated for part of the rows, as once, few or many counts, or as a class when the clone is expanded.

TRBD2	TRBV6-5	TRBJ2-1	.	13	TGTGCCAGCAGTTATGTGGGGGGGAATGAGCAGTTCTTC	CASSYVGGNEQFF
.	TRBV7-6	TRBJ2-7	.	17	TGTGCCAGCAGCTTAGAAGAGGGTACGAAAAGCTCCTACGAGCAGTACTTC	CASSLEEGTKSSYEQYF
.	TRBV27	TRBJ1-5	.	16	TGTGCCAGCAGTTTAGGGGGGGGATATAGCAATCAGCCCCAGCATTTT	CASSLGGGYSNQPQHF
.	TRBV7-9	TRBJ2-7	once	13	TGTGCCGTAAAAAGGGAGTTGTCCTACGAGCAGTACTTC	CAVKRELSYEQYF
TRBD2	TRBV27	TRBJ2-5	.	19	TGTGCCAGCAGTTCCAGGACTAGCGGGAGGGTGGGGTTTTGGGAGACCCAGTACTTC	CASSSRTSGRVGFWETQYF
.	TRBV29-1	TRBJ2-7	.	14	TGCAGCGTTCTTGGCGGGACGGGCTCCTACGAGCAGTACTTC	CSVLGGTGSYEQYF
TRBD2	TRBV5-1	TRBJ2-5	.	14	TGCGCCAGCAGCCCCGACGGGGGGGCGGGGGAGCAGTACTTC	CASSPDGGAGEQYF
.	TRBV2	TRBJ2-2	.	15	TGTGCCAGCACAAGGGGCGTCGCGAACACCGGGGAGCTGTTTTTT	CASTRGVANTGELFF
.	TRBV7-9	TRBJ2-7	.	13	TGTGCCAGCAGCTTAGGGGAAGGGGGGTGGCAGTACTTC	CASSLGEGGWQYF
TRBD2	TRBV10-3	TRBJ2-7	.	17	TGTGCCATCAAACCGGGGACTAGCGGGAAGTTTGGGTACGAGCAGTACTTC	CAIKPGTSGKFGYEQYF
.	TRBV29-1	TRBJ2-7	.	13	TGCAGCGTTGAAGGTAGCGGAATAGGGGAGCAGTACTTC	CSVEGSGIGEQYF
.	TRBV6-5	TRBJ1-2	.	16	TGTGCCAGCAGTTACTCGGGGACATTGCCAATCTATGGCTACACCTTC	CASSYSGTLPIYGYTF
TRBD1	TRBV28	TRBJ1-5	.	15	TGTGCCAGCAGGGACGGGACAGCATCCAATCAGCCCCAGCATTTT	CASRDGTASNQPQHF
TRBD1	TRBV19	TRBJ1-1	few	14	TGTGCCAGTAGTATAGGGGACAGAAACACTGAAGCTTTCTTT	CASSIGDRNTEAFF
.	TRBV5-1	TRBJ2-5	.	16	TGCGCCAGCAGCCCCCGCAGGGGTAGGCCCCAAGAGACCCAGTACTTC	CASSPRRGRPQETQYF
.	TRBV9	TRBJ2-3	.	12	TGTGCCAGCAGCGTCAGCGGAGATACGCAGTATTTT	CASSVSGDTQYF
.	TRBV28	TRBJ1-4	.	14	TGTGCCAGCAGTCTGACCTCAACTAATGAAAAACTGTTTTTT	CASSLTSTNEKLFF
.	TRBV9	TRBJ2-7	.	13	TGTGCCAGCAGCGTAGGCTACCCCTACGAGCAGTACTTC	CASSVGYPYEQYF
.	TRBV28	TRBJ2-7	.	15	TGTGCCAGCAGTTTATTTGGAGGGAACCCCTACGAGCAGTACTTC	CASSLFGGNPYEQYF
.	TRBV5-4	TRBJ2-1	.	11	TGTGCCAGCAGCTTAGGACTCCGTCAGTTCTTC	CASSLGLRQFF
TRBD2	TRBV19	TRBJ2-1	.	16	TGTGCCAGTAGTATAGTTAGCGGGGGGACCTACAATGAGCAGTTCTTC	CASSIVSGGTYNEQFF
.	TRBV7-9	TRBJ1-2	.	15	TGTGCCAGCAGCCTCACATCCGGGACGAGGGGTGGCTACACCTTC	CASSLTSGTRGGYTF
TRBD1	TRBV7-6	TRBJ2-3	.	17	TGTGCCAGCAGCTCAAGACAGGGGGGCCCGAGCACAGATACGCAGTATTTT	CASSSRQGGPSTDTQYF
TRBD1	TRBV27	TRBJ2-1	.	15	TGTGCCAGCACCCGAGAACAGGGGTTCTACAATGAGCAGTTCTTC	CASTREQGFYNEQFF
.	TRBV13	TRBJ2-7	.	15	TGTGCCAGCAGCTCCCATCCGACAGGCTCGGACGAGCAGTACTTC	CASSSHPTGSDEQYF
.	TRBV11-2	TRBJ2-1	.	11	TGTGCCAGCAGCCTTTTGGATGAGCAGTTCTTC	CASSLLDEQFF
.	TRBV28	TRBJ1-5	.	14	TGTGCCAGCAGTTTACCTAGCGGGAATCAGCCCCAGCATTTT	CASSLPSGNQPQHF
TRBD2	TRBV11-2	TRBJ2-3	.	15	TGTGCCAGCAGCCCAACACTAGCGAGCACAGATACGCAGTATTTT	CASSPTLASTDTQYF
.	TRBV7-9	TRBJ2-1	.	13	TGTGCCAGCAGCTCCGAAGGACGCAATGAGCAGTTCTTC	CASSSEGRNEQFF
TRBD1	TRBV9	TRBJ2-7	.	15	TGTGCCAGCAGCGTAAGGACAGGGGAAATCTACGAGCAGTACTTC	CASSVRTGEIYEQYF
.	TRBV27	TRBJ1-5	once	15	TGTGCCAGCAGTTCGACCATCCTTAGCAATCAGCCCCAGCATTTT	CASSSTILSNQPQHF
.	TRBV28	TRBJ2-7	.	13	TGTGCCAGCAGTTTCGTCGGCTCCTACGAGCAGTACTTC	CASSFVGSYEQYF
.	TRBV19	TRBJ1-1	.	11	TGTGCCAGTAGTATAGGTAATGAAGCTTTCTTT	CASSIGNEAFF
TRBD2	TRBV7-2	TRBJ2-3	once	18	TGTGCCAGCAGCGGGACCAGACGGGGACTAGAACACACAGATACGCAGTATTTT	CASSGTRRGLEHTDTQYF
TRBD1	TRBV12-5	TRBJ1-1	.	12	TGTGCTAGTGGTTTGACAGGGGAAGAAGCTTTCTTT	CASGLTGEEAFF
.	TRBV10-3	TRBJ1-1	.	12	TGTGCCATCAGTGGTCTGAACACTGAAGCTTTCTTT	CAISGLNTEAFF
TRBD1	TRBV5-6	TRBJ1-2	.	12	TGTGCCAGCAGCTCCGGGACAGATGGCTACACCTTC	CASSSGTDGYTF
TRBD1	TRBV14	TRBJ1-4	.	15	TGTGCCAGCAGCCAATCGACAGGGTGGGGTGAAAAACTGTTTTTT	CASSQSTGWGEKLFF
TRBD2	TRBV9	TRBJ2-5	.	15	TGTGCCAGCAGCGTAGGCGGGGGGCTCCAAGAGACCCAGTACTTC	CASSVGGGLQETQYF
.	TRBV28	TRBJ1-1	.	13	TGTGCCGGCAGTTTTCGGTTGAACACTGAAGCTTTCTTT	CAGSFRLNTEAFF
.	TRBV6-5	TRBJ1-1	.	14	TGTGCCAGCAGTTACTCGAGGGTGGGAACTGAAGCTTTCTTT	CASSYSRVGTEAFF
TRBD1	TRBV28	TRBJ2-1	.	14	TGTGCCAGCAGTATAGTCGGCGGGGACAGGGAGCAGTTCTTC	CASSIVGGDREQFF
TRBD2	TRBV27	TRBJ2-1	.	15	TGTGCCAGCAGTTTTGCTCTAGCGGGTTACAATGAGCAGTTCTTC	CASSFALAGYNEQFF
.	TRBV9	TRBJ2-3	.	15	TGTGCCAGCAGCCTTTACGACCGGCAGGAAGATACGCAGTATTTT	CASSLYDRQEDTQYF
TRBD2	TRBV7-3	TRBJ2-7	.	15	TGTGCCAGCAGCATAGGACTAGCAAGCACCTACGAGCAGTACTTC	CASSIGLASTYEQYF
.	TRBV9	TRBJ1-5	.	15	TGTGCCAGCAGCGTAGACGGTAATAGCAATCAGCCCCAGCATTTT	CASSVDGNSNQPQHF
TRBD1	TRBV15	TRBJ2-7	.	17	TGTGCCACCAGCAGCGGGACCACAGGGGTGGTAGCGAACGAGCAGTACTTC	CATSSGTTGVVANEQYF
.	TRBV7-2	TRBJ2-5	.	17	TGTGCCAGCAGCTTAGTTCTCGGAGATAAGAGCCAAGAGACCCAGTACTTC	CASSLVLGDKSQETQYF
.	TRBV6-4	TRBJ1-2	.	17	TGTGCCAGCAGTGACTCGACGTCAGGGGTTCCCTTTAATGGCTACACCTTC	CASSDSTSGVPFNGYTF
.	TRBV6-1	TRBJ1-4	.	16	TGTGCCAGCAGTGAAGGGCCGGGGTCGATTAATGAAAAACTGTTTTTT	CASSEGPGSINEKLFF
.	TRBV30	TRBJ2-1	.	14	TGTGCCTGGAATCAAGCGGGTTCCTACAATGAGCAGTTCTTC	CAWNQAGSYNEQFF
TRBD1	TRBV27	TRBJ1-1	.	14	TGTGCCAGCAGTTGGGACAGGGGTAACACTGAAGCTTTCTTT	CASSWDRGNTEAFF
.	TRBV28	TRBJ1-1	.	15	TGTGCCAGCAGATCCCCGAGACCCGTGAACACTGAAGCTTTCTTT	CASRSPRPVNTEAFF
.	TRBV28	TRBJ2-3	.	12	TGTGCCAGCAGTCAGCTCACAGATACGCAGTATTTT	CASSQLTDTQYF
.	TRBV5-1	TRBJ2-3	.	15	TGCGCCAGCAGCTTAGACACCCCCATTGCAGATACGCAGTATTTT	CASSLDTPIADTQYF
.	TRBV10-1	TRBJ2-7	.	15	TGCGCCAGCAGTGAAGGTAATCGCCTCCCTTACGAGCAGTACTTC	CASSEGNRLPYEQYF
.	TRBV27	TRBJ2-7	.	15	TGTGCCAGCAGTTTAAGGGGGGGGCGACCCTACGAGCAGTACTTC	CASSLRGGRPYEQYF